This T cell receptor beta chain was profiled in a study of cytomegalovirus exposure and HLA in healthy donors. Whole-study findings and limits: Later genetic work tied a missense DCLRE1C variant to beta-chain V and J trimming. Among immune exposure information, only CMV serostatus was available.

The germline V gene encodes CDR1 WNHNN and CDR2 SYGVQD (reference sequence). CDR3 length: 15 amino acids. Losses at the gene ends were 3 bases for V and 13 bases for J; bases not matched to a gene: 15. PCR employed 60 Vbeta and 13 Jbeta primers. TCRdb's copy holds only in-frame clones and misses some; the assay was immunoSEQ multiplex PCR. This table holds 100,000 to 150,000 clones, 60% to 75% found once. In the case of this clone: Its cognate antigen is unknown.

The specimen sequenced was PBMCs. This sequence joins TRBV10-1 and TRBJ1-2; 9 bases fit TRBD1. This TCR was recovered from a woman aged 45-60 years in good health and CMV-seropositive. In DNA form, the CDR3 reads TGCGCCAGCAGTGACCACAGGGGGCGCATTATCTTTTTCACCTTC. This codes for CASSDHRGRIIFFTF.